Detailed here is one T cell receptor beta chain. Profiling relied on immunoSEQ multiplex PCR, and the TCRdb table lists in-frame clones only, not all of them. The sample includes tens of thousands of clones, under 95% of them seen just once. CDR3 length: 15 amino acids. Germline V gene sequence: CDR1 SGHRS, CDR2 YFSETQ. V lost 4 bases and J lost 4; bases outside the gene matches: 6. The sample originates from a study of blood T cell repertoires in COVID-19. Study-wide background: Acute and convalescent COVID-19 specimens originated in the United States, Italy and Spain. PBMCs, B-cell-depleted T cells, or T cells provided the cDNA or gDNA that made up the material.

The chain links TRBV5-1 to TRBJ2-2; 8 bases are shared with TRBD2. The sequenced sample was peripheral blood. This clonotype was sampled from a human donor with active COVID-19. The donor label of this sample is uncertain. The CDR3 coding sequence is TGCGCCAGCAGCCTGGGACTAGGTGGCACCGGGGAGCTGTTTTTT. Protein product: CASSLGLGGTGELFF. Filled out from reference TRBV5-1 and TRBJ2-2, the complete variable domain reads KAGVTQTPRYLIKTRGQQVTLSCSPISGHRSVSWYQQTPGQGLQFLFEYFSETQRNKGNFPGRFSGRQFSNSRSEMNVSTLELGDSALYLCASSLGLGGTGELFFGEGSRLTVL.